This T cell receptor beta chain was documented in a study of T-cell memory formation after mild COVID-19. Overall study context: TCR clusters were mostly donor specific.

This clonotype was seen more than once but under ten times. Its antigen is undetermined. The CDR3 is made up of 13 amino acids. Between the trimmed V and J ends, which lost 5 bases and 8 bases, there was a span of 15 bases. TCRdb passed the 5' RACE reads through MiXCR, listing each CDR3 protein once. The table has 250,000 to 350,000 distinct CDR3 sequences, just under 20% seen once. Study-wide results and caveats: Clones shrinking from day 15 to 85 showed even CD4/CD8 mixes; later expanders tilted CD4+. Cross-reactive memory appears to have joined, as suggested by some responding clones showing up in pre-infection memory.

The chain is built from TRBV12-3 or TRBV12-4 and TRBJ1-1; possible D gene TRBD1, 6 bases. The receptor was derived from a man aged 18 to 30 who had mild COVID-19 (a few samples of this study predate the infection). Cell type and time point are not known. Sequenced input: PBMCs or a T cell subset sorted from them (not recorded which). The CDR3 loop is CASSKQTGLEAFF. In DNA form, the CDR3 reads TGTGCCAGCAGTAAACAGACAGGACTCGAAGCTTTCTTT.